This T cell receptor (beta chain) was identified during a study of patients and donors after allogeneic stem cell transplantation. The CDR3 consists of 13 residues. Germline CDR1 SGHRS, CDR2 YFSETQ. The V gene lost 4 bases and the J gene lost 3 bases, with 11 bases spanning the gap. TCRdb independently ran MiXCR on the RT-PCR reads; one entry per CDR3 protein. The sample lists more than 850,000 distinct CDR3 sequences, roughly 17% seen once, with 6% in the top ten. This clonotype was found a few times. Sequenced: blood, either unsorted or a sorted T cell fraction (not recorded which). The clonotype comes from a human donor who was either an allogeneic HSCT recipient or a stem cell or donor lymphocyte infusion donor (not recorded which). It is not recorded whose cells these are; they may come from a transplant donor. The chain employs TRBV5-1 and TRBJ2-7; no clear D. CDR3 loop: CASSGEELYEQYF. Here the CDR3 DNA reads TGCGCCAGCAGCGGGGAAGAGCTCTACGAGCAGTACTTC.